The 19 T cell receptor beta chains given below trace back to one sample, sequenced in a study of T cells in narcolepsy. Clones were read by immunoSEQ multiplex PCR, and TCRdb kept only the in-frame ones, dropping some. The sample has around 25,000 clones; 70% to 85% are singletons. The sequencing input was CD45RA- memory CD4+ T cells from PBMCs. The origin of the receptors is a human donor with narcolepsy.

The V call is TRBV29-1, the J call TRBJ2-2, with no clear D. Per the germline V gene, CDR1 is SQVTM and CDR2 is ANQGSEA. There are 12 residues in the CDR3. Trimming took 7 bases from V and 2 from J, leaving 8 bases between them. The CDR3: CSAVSNTGELFF. The DNA of the CDR3 is TGCAGCGCTGTGAGTAACACCGGGGAGCTGTTTTTT.

The chain combines TRBV7-2 with TRBJ2-1; the match to TRBD2 covers 11 bases. The CDR3 totals 14 residues. With 5 bases clipped from V and 8 bases from J, the junction kept 5 bases outside the gene matches. Germline V gene sequence: CDR1 SGHTA, CDR2 FQGNSA. The CDR3 sequence: CASSPSGGPHEQFF. CDR3 DNA: TGTGCCAGCAGCCCTAGCGGGGGGCCCCATGAGCAGTTCTTC. The whole variable domain, remainder taken from reference TRBV7-2 and TRBJ2-1, is GAGVSQSPSNKVTEKGKDVELRCDPISGHTALYWYRQSLGQGLEFLIYFQGNSAPDKSGLPSDRFSAERTGGSVSTLTIQRTQQEDSAVYLCASSPSGGPHEQFFGPGTRLTVL.

The V call is TRBV5-1, the J call TRBJ2-1; 8 bases agree with TRBD1. The V gene end was trimmed by 0 bases and the J gene end by 5 bases; junction bases not matched to a gene: 7. The V gene's germline CDR1 is SGHRS and CDR2 YFSETQ. The CDR3 contains 16 residues. CDR3 coding DNA: TGCGCCAGCAGCTTGGCCCCGGGACAGGTAAACAATGAGCAGTTCTTC. As protein: CASSLAPGQVNNEQFF.

This clone was recorded a few times. This sequence joins TRBV4-2 and TRBJ1-1; D ambiguous. V lost 7 bases to trimming and J lost 0 bases, with 9 bases between them. The CDR3 spans 13 residues. CDR1 is LGHNA and CDR2 is YNFKEQ in the germline V gene. CDR3 sequence reads: CASNQFLNTEAFF. The CDR3 region has the DNA TGTGCCAGCAACCAGTTTTTGAACACTGAAGCTTTCTTT.

This clone was counted only a few times. The chain uses TRBV11-2 and TRBJ2-7, with D perhaps given as TRBD1 or TRBD2 (5 bases each). In germline, CDR1 is SGHAT, CDR2 FQNNGV. Between the trimmed V and J ends, which lost 1 base and 6 bases, there was a span of 10 bases. The CDR3 totals 13 residues. CDR3 region: CASSLGDLLEQYF. CDR3 DNA: TGTGCCAGCAGCTTAGGGGACCTCCTCGAGCAGTACTTC.

This clone has just a few counts. The chain recombines TRBV6-1 with TRBJ2-1; D call uncertain. The CDR3 covers 15 residues. Trimming left V 4 bases short and J 9 bases short, with 19 bases between. CDR1 MNHNS and CDR2 SASEGT come from the germline V gene. CDR3 nucleotide sequence: TGTGCCAGCAGTGGCTCTTGGGCTTCAGGTAGTGAGCAGTTCTTC. Amino acid sequence: CASSGSWASGSEQFF.

V usage is TRBV11-1 and J usage is TRBJ2-3; D call uncertain. The germline CDR1 and CDR2 sequences are SGHAT and FQDESV (reference sequence). Between the trimmed V and J ends, which lost 5 bases and 4 bases, there was a span of 19 bases. The length of the CDR3 is 16 residues. The CDR3 is CASSPAVGKGSDTQYF. CDR3 nucleotides: TGTGCCAGCAGCCCCGCCGTGGGTAAGGGATCAGATACGCAGTATTTT.

This clone was seen a single time. This chain links TRBV27 with TRBJ2-1; 7 bases align to TRBD2. This CDR3 is 16 amino acids long. Trimming cost V 2 bases and J 4 bases; bases outside gene matches: 8. Germline values: CDR1 MNHEY, CDR2 SMNVEV (reference sequence). CDR3 in amino acids: CASSLRPQRDYNEQFF. The CDR3 DNA reads TGTGCCAGCAGTTTAAGGCCACAGCGGGATTACAATGAGCAGTTCTTC.

This chain joins TRBV9 and TRBJ2-3; no clear D gene. The germline V gene has CDR1 SGDLS and CDR2 YYNGEE. This CDR3 comprises 15 residues. V was clipped by 4 bases and J by 1 base, with 13 bases between them. This CDR3 is CASSLRTVRTDTQYF. Written as DNA, the CDR3 is TGTGCCAGCAGCTTGCGGACGGTCCGCACAGATACGCAGTATTTT.

This clone was counted between two and nine times. The V gene is TRBV4-3, the J gene TRBJ1-1; D unclear. Between the trimmed V and J ends, which lost 1 base and 1 base, there was a span of 7 bases. CDR1 is LGHNA, CDR2 YSLEER, per germline. The CDR3 length is 14 residues. The CDR3 spells CASSQGRANTEAFF. In nucleotides, the CDR3 is TGCGCCAGCAGCCAAGGGAGGGCGAACACTGAAGCTTTCTTT.

The rearrangement joins TRBV14 to TRBJ2-3; 9 nucleotides agree with TRBD2. The CDR3 loop spans 16 amino acids. V lost 0 bases and J lost 6; bases outside the gene matches: 7. Germline values: CDR1 SGHDN, CDR2 FVKESK. The CDR3 protein is CASSQDIRRGGDTQYF. The CDR3 nucleotides are TGTGCCAGCAGCCAAGATATCAGGCGGGGGGGCGATACGCAGTATTTT.

The chain recombines TRBV11-2 with TRBJ2-1, with 11 bases fitting TRBD2. The CDR3 extends over 14 amino acids. Germline CDR1 reads SGHAT; CDR2 reads FQNNGV. Losses at the gene ends were 5 bases for V and 5 bases for J; bases not matched to a gene: 2. CDR3 nucleotide sequence: TGTGCCAGCAGCCTGGGACTAGCGGACAATGAGCAGTTCTTC. Residues: CASSLGLADNEQFF. Drawing the rest from reference TRBV11-2 and TRBJ2-1, the complete variable domain is EAGVAQSPRYKIIEKRQSVAFWCNPISGHATLYWYQQILGQGPKLLIQFQNNGVVDDSQLPKDRFSAERLKGVDSTLKIQPAKLEDSAVYLCASSLGLADNEQFFGPGTRLTVL.

This sequence joins TRBV19 and TRBJ2-7, with a weak D call TRBD1 (5 bases). Between the trimmed V and J ends, which lost 2 bases and 5 bases, there was a span of 13 bases. CDR3 length: 14 residues. Germline-derived CDR1 and CDR2 are LNHDA and SQIVND (reference sequence). CDR3 bases: TGTGCCAGTAGTATATCAGGGTACGTCCACGAGCAGTACTTC. Amino acids: CASSISGYVHEQYF.

The chain carries TRBV7-3 and TRBJ2-7, with a tentative D call TRBD2 (6 bases). Between the trimmed V and J ends, which lost 4 bases and 7 bases, there was a span of 11 bases. Germline-derived CDR1 and CDR2 are SGHTA and FQGTGA. The CDR3 is made up of 12 amino acids. The CDR3 region has the DNA TGTGCCAGCAGCTCTCCTGCGGGAGAGCAGTACTTC. Residues: CASSSPAGEQYF.

The rearrangement joins TRBV7-6 to TRBJ1-5; D gene unclear. The V gene's germline CDR1 is SGHVS and CDR2 FNYEAQ. The CDR3 has 13 residues. V lost 5 bases, J lost 1 base, and 6 bases lay in between. The CDR3 coding sequence is TGTGCCAGCAGCCCGAGGAGCAATCAGCCCCAGCATTTT. Translation: CASSPRSNQPQHF.

The CDR3 sequence: CASRLSASNTGELFF. In nucleotides, the CDR3 is TGCGCCAGCAGGTTGTCAGCCTCGAACACCGGGGAGCTGTTTTTT. This chain uses TRBV10-2 with TRBJ2-2; D gene uncertain. Germline V gene sequence: CDR1 WSHSY, CDR2 SAAADI. V was trimmed by 6 bases and J by 0 bases, leaving 11 bases between them. The CDR3 runs to 15 residues.

The chain couples TRBV15 to TRBJ1-1, with D uncertain. V lost 0 bases and J lost 4, with 9 bases in between. Germline-derived CDR1 and CDR2 are LNHNV and YYDKDF (reference sequence). The CDR3 sequence is 14 residues long. The CDR3 DNA is TGTGCCACCAGCAGAGAAGGGTCAGGCACTGAAGCTTTCTTT. Translating it yields CATSREGSGTEAFF.

The chain is built from TRBV14 and TRBJ2-1; 9 nucleotides line up with TRBD2. Trimming took 3 bases from V and 6 from J; bases not matched to a gene: 6. Germline V gene sequence: CDR1 SGHDN, CDR2 FVKESK. The CDR3 loop spans 15 amino acids. The CDR3 sequence: CASSQAGGPVNEQFF. For the CDR3, the DNA is TGTGCCAGCAGCCAGGCGGGGGGGCCGGTCAATGAGCAGTTCTTC. Drawing the rest from reference TRBV14 and TRBJ2-1, the complete variable domain is EAGVTQFPSHSVIEKGQTVTLRCDPISGHDNLYWYRRVMGKEIKFLLHFVKESKQDESGMPNNRFLAERTGGTYSTLKVQPAELEDSGVYFCASSQAGGPVNEQFFGPGTRLTVL.

The genes are TRBV14 and TRBJ2-2, with unresolved D. The CDR3 sequence is 14 residues long. The germline CDR1 and CDR2 sequences are SGHDN and FVKESK. Trimming shortened V by 1 base and J by 3 bases, and 6 bases separated the two germline ends. The CDR3 here is CASSQGSYTGELFF. The CDR3 nucleotides are TGTGCCAGCAGCCAAGGGTCCTACACCGGGGAGCTGTTTTTT.